These T cell receptor beta chains were read from a single sample in a study of blood T cell repertoires in COVID-19. TCRdb's copy holds only in-frame clones and misses some; the assay was immunoSEQ multiplex PCR. The repertoire holds approximately 200,000 clones, with approximately 86% as singletons. Sequenced sample: peripheral blood. Every receptor here comes from a man aged 70 or older with active or convalescent COVID-19. The CDR3 runs from the conserved cysteine through the conserved F or W. The order of the fields is D gene, clone size, J gene, V gene, CDR3 DNA, CDR3 protein. D genes are given only for firm matches. Where a row states a size, it is once, few, many or the class of an expanded clone; other rows omit it.

D: -; size: -; J: TRBJ2-2; V: TRBV7-8; DNA: TGTGCCAGCAGCTTTCGCGGGACGAACACCGGGGAGCTGTTTTTT; CDR3: CASSFRGTNTGELFF
D: -; size: -; J: TRBJ2-7; V: TRBV20-1; DNA: TGCAGTGCTAGTCTTGGCGACAGGGAGCAGTACTTC; CDR3: CSASLGDREQYF
D: TRBD1; size: -; J: TRBJ1-5; V: TRBV7-8; DNA: TGTGCCAGCAGCTTGAGTAGGGGGCTTAATCAGCCCCAGCATTTT; CDR3: CASSLSRGLNQPQHF
D: TRBD2; size: -; J: TRBJ2-7; V: TRBV6-2/TRBV6-3; DNA: TGTGCCAGCAGTTACCCCCCAGGGATGCTAGCGGGGGGATCCTACGAGCAGTACTTC; CDR3: CASSYPPGMLAGGSYEQYF
D: TRBD1; size: -; J: TRBJ1-6; V: TRBV5-1; DNA: TGCGCCAGCACCCCCGGGGGACAGGGGATAACACCCCTCCACTTT; CDR3: CASTPGGQGITPLHF
D: TRBD2; size: -; J: TRBJ2-2; V: TRBV14; DNA: TGTGCCAGCAGCCAATTACTAGCGGGAGTTGGGGAGCTGTTTTTT; CDR3: CASSQLLAGVGELFF
D: -; size: -; J: TRBJ2-4; V: TRBV19; DNA: TGTGCCAGTAGTGAAAACAGCGGGCTTCAGTACTTC; CDR3: CASSENSGLQYF
D: -; size: -; J: TRBJ1-3; V: TRBV6-5; DNA: TGTGCCACCGTGACAGTCTCTGGAAACACCATATATTTT; CDR3: CATVTVSGNTIYF
D: -; size: -; J: TRBJ2-5; V: TRBV14; DNA: TGTGCCAGCAGCCAAGAGAATTTCGGGGGCCAAGAGACCCAGTACTTC; CDR3: CASSQENFGGQETQYF
D: TRBD1; size: -; J: TRBJ1-4; V: TRBV9; DNA: TGTGCCAGCAGCCGGCAGGGGGCAATAGGCGAAAAACTGTTTTTT; CDR3: CASSRQGAIGEKLFF
D: -; size: -; J: TRBJ2-7; V: TRBV19; DNA: TGTGCCAGTAGTATCTCCGTAGATCACGAGCAGTACTTC; CDR3: CASSISVDHEQYF
D: -; size: once; J: TRBJ1-5; V: TRBV6-2/TRBV6-3; DNA: TGTGCCAGCAGTACAACCCATCAGCCCCAGCATTTT; CDR3: CASSTTHQPQHF
D: -; size: -; J: TRBJ1-6; V: TRBV4-1; DNA: TGCGCCAGCAGCCAAGTTCTAGTTTCACCCCTCCACTTT; CDR3: CASSQVLVSPLHF
D: TRBD1; size: -; J: TRBJ2-7; V: TRBV2; DNA: TGTGCCAGCAGTTCGGACAGGGGTAGGCGCGAGCAGTACTTC; CDR3: CASSSDRGRREQYF
D: -; size: -; J: TRBJ2-1; V: TRBV27; DNA: TGTGCCAGCAGGGCTGCGACGACCGCGGGCCATGAGCAGTTCTTC; CDR3: CASRAATTAGHEQFF
D: -; size: -; J: TRBJ1-1; V: TRBV11-2; DNA: TGTGCCAGCAGCTTTGCGGGCCGGAACACTGAAGCTTTCTTT; CDR3: CASSFAGRNTEAFF
D: -; size: -; J: TRBJ1-6; V: TRBV30; DNA: TGTGCCTGGAGTGTAGAGGGTGATTCACCCCTCCACTTT; CDR3: CAWSVEGDSPLHF
D: -; size: -; J: TRBJ2-7; V: TRBV20-1; DNA: TGCAGTGCTAGTAGGTGGCGGGGTACTGCCTACGAGCAGTACTTC; CDR3: CSASRWRGTAYEQYF
D: TRBD2; size: -; J: TRBJ2-7; V: TRBV5-6; DNA: TGTGCCAGCGCTAGCGGGCGATCCTACGAGCAGTACTTC; CDR3: CASASGRSYEQYF
D: -; size: few; J: TRBJ1-2; V: TRBV30; DNA: TGTGCCTCGCCCCCAAGGGCAGGGGCTAACTATGGCTACACCTTC; CDR3: CASPPRAGANYGYTF
D: -; size: -; J: TRBJ1-1; V: TRBV28; DNA: TGTGCCGGACAGACAGGAGTAAACACTGAAGCTTTCTTT; CDR3: CAGQTGVNTEAFF
D: -; size: -; J: TRBJ2-3; V: TRBV19; DNA: TGTGCCAGTAGTGTCGGTTTACAGACAGATACGCAGTATTTT; CDR3: CASSVGLQTDTQYF
D: -; size: -; J: TRBJ2-7; V: TRBV3-1/TRBV3-2; DNA: TGTGCCAGCAGCCAAATCGCGTCTTCTCTCTACGAGCAGTACTTC; CDR3: CASSQIASSLYEQYF
D: -; size: -; J: TRBJ1-6; V: TRBV15; DNA: TGTGCCACCAGGGAGCGAGGTTTCTATAATTCACCCCTCCACTTT; CDR3: CATRERGFYNSPLHF
D: -; size: -; J: TRBJ1-3; V: TRBV4-2; DNA: TGTGCCAGCAGCCAAGAAGGGGGCTCTGGAAACACCATATATTTT; CDR3: CASSQEGGSGNTIYF
D: TRBD2; size: -; J: TRBJ2-3; V: TRBV5-1; DNA: TGCGCCAGCACCAAGTGGCCTAGCGGGGGCACAGATACGCAGTATTTT; CDR3: CASTKWPSGGTDTQYF
D: TRBD2; size: -; J: TRBJ2-7; V: TRBV9; DNA: TGTGCCAGCAGCCCGGGGAGGGGAAACGAGCAGTACTTC; CDR3: CASSPGRGNEQYF
D: -; size: -; J: TRBJ2-2; V: TRBV7-9; DNA: TGTGCCAGCAGCTTCCCTCGGGGGGAGCTGTTTTTT; CDR3: CASSFPRGELFF
D: TRBD1; size: -; J: TRBJ1-3; V: TRBV28; DNA: TGTGCCAGCAGTTTATTGGAGGGGGCCGGAGGAAACACCATATATTTT; CDR3: CASSLLEGAGGNTIYF
D: TRBD2; size: -; J: TRBJ2-3; V: TRBV27; DNA: TGTGCCACGGACCGGCGGGGGAATTCAAAGCATAGCACAGATACGCAGTATTTT; CDR3: CATDRRGNSKHSTDTQYF